The clone carrying this T cell receptor (beta chain) was counted between two and nine times. Its antigen is unidentified. This record belongs to a study of graft-versus-host responses after intestinal transplantation. V lost 4 bases, J lost 0 bases, and 6 bases lay in between. CDR1 is KGHSH and CDR2 is LQKENI in the germline V gene. The CDR3 contains 13 residues. Using immunoSEQ multiplex PCR, the repertoire was profiled, and TCRdb retains in-frame clones only, with some absent. Counted here are tens of thousands of clones, about 95% occurring once; the ten biggest clones make up 0.15% to 0.2%. This TCR came from a human donor who was the organ donor for an intestinal transplant. This chain connects TRBV18 to TRBJ1-1; the D gene is possibly TRBD1 (5 bases). The sequencing used unstimulated CD4+ T cells sorted from spleen or lymph node cells, collected before transplant. The CDR3 DNA sequence: TGTGCCAGCTCACAACAGGTGAACACTGAAGCTTTCTTT. Translation gives CASSQQVNTEAFF.